This TCR beta chain was observed in a study of T cells in Graves' hyperthyroidism and ophthalmopathy. The V and J ends lost 10 bases and 0 bases respectively, with 14 bases between them. The CDR3 contains 14 residues. The germline CDR1 and CDR2 sequences are MDHEN and SYDVKM. This clonotype was seen repeatedly, ten times or more. The source material, RNA transcripts, was used to amplify TCR beta CDR3 regions. RT-PCR in the first round (using the HTBI primer set) targeted the TCR CDR3. TCRdb independently ran MiXCR on the multiplex PCR reads; one entry per CDR3 protein. The sample has hundreds of thousands of distinct CDR3 sequences; about 15% are singletons.

Sequencing input: blood. This chain joins TRBV28 and TRBJ2-3; the D call may be TRBD1 or TRBD2 (5 bases each). The sequence derives from a woman in her twenties or thirties with Graves' hyperthyroidism that later progressed to Graves' ophthalmopathy. The CDR3 DNA sequence: TGTGCCACAACACAGGACTCTAGCACAGATACGCAGTATTTT. Amino acid sequence: CATTQDSSTDTQYF.